This note documents a single T cell receptor beta chain sequence. Its antigen is still unknown. These data belong to a study of graft-versus-host responses after intestinal transplantation. Study-wide results and caveats: Recipient marrow contained GvH clones, some of which appeared first in ileum or blood.

The table came from immunoSEQ multiplex PCR; TCRdb's copy has only in-frame clones and leaves some out. The table has 95,000 to 130,000 clones, approximately 90% seen once; the top ten hold 0.15% to 0.2%. This CDR3 comprises 14 residues. The V gene end was trimmed by 5 bases and the J gene end by 4 bases; junction bases not matched to a gene: 6. Germline V gene data show CDR1 as MNHNY and CDR2 as SVGAGI (reference sequence). This TCR came from a human donor who received an intestinal transplant. The chain uses TRBV6-6 and TRBJ1-1; 8 bases are shared with TRBD1. The sample here was unstimulated CD4+ T cells sorted from spleen or lymph node cells, taken before intestinal transplant. The DNA of the CDR3 is TGTGCCAGCAGTCTAGAACAGGGGGTCACTGAAGCTTTCTTT. Its translation: CASSLEQGVTEAFF.